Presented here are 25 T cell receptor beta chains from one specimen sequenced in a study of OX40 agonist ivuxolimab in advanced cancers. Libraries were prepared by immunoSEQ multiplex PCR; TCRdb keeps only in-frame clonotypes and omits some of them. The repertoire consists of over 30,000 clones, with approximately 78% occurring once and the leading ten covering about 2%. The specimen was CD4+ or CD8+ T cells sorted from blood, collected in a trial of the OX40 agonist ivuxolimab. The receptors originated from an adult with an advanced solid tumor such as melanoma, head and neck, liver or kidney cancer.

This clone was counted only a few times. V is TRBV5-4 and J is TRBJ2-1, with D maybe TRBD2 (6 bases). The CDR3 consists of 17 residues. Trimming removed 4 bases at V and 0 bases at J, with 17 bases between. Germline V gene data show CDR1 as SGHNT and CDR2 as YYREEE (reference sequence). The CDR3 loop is CASSLKLAPSSYNEQFF. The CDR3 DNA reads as TGTGCCAGCAGCCTAAAACTAGCTCCGAGCTCCTACAATGAGCAGTTCTTC.

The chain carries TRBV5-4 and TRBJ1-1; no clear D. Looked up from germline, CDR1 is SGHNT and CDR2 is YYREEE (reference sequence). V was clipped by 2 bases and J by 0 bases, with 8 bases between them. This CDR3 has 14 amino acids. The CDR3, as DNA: TGTGCCAGCAGCTTAAGAAACCTGAACACTGAAGCTTTCTTT. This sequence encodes CASSLRNLNTEAFF.

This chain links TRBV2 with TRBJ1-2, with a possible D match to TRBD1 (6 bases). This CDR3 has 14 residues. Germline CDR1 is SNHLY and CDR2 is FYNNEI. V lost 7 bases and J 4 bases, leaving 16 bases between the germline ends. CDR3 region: CASNAGARSYGYTF. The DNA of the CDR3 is TGTGCCAGCAACGCGGGGGCGCGGAGCTATGGCTACACCTTC.

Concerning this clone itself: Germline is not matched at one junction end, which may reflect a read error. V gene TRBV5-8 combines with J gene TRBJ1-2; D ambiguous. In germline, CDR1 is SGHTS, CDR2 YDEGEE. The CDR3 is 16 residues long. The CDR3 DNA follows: TGTGCCAGCAGCTTGGCGGCTCGGAGGGCGGGGAGGATATCGGCCTTC. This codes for CASSLAARRAGRISAF.

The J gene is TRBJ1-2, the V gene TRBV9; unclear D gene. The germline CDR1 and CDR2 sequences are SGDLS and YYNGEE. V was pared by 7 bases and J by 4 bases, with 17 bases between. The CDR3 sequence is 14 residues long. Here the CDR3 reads CASSSREGSYGYTF. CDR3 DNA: TGTGCCAGCTCCTCCCGGGAGGGTAGCTATGGCTACACCTTC. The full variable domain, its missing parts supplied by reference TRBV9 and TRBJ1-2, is DSGVTQTPKHLITATGQRVTLRCSPRSGDLSVYWYQQSLDQGLQFLIQYYNGEERAKGNILERFSAQQFPDLHSELNLSSLELGDSALYFCASSSREGSYGYTFGSGTRLTVV.

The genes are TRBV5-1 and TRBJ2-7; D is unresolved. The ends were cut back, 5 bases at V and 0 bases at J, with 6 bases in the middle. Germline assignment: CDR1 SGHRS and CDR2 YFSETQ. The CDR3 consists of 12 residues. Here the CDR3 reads CASRQASYEQYF. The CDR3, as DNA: TGCGCCAGCAGGCAGGCCTCCTACGAGCAGTACTTC.

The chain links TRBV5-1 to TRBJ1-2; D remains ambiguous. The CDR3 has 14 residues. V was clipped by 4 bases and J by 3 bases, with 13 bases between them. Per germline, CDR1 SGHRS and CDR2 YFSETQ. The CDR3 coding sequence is TGCGCCAGCAGCGTGCCACAGCGTGACTATGGCTACACCTTC. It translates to CASSVPQRDYGYTF.

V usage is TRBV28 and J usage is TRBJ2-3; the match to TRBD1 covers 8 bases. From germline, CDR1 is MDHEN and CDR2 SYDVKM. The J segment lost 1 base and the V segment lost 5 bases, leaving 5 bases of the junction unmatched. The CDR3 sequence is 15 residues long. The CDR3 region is CASSILGQGTDTQYF. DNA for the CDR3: TGTGCCAGCAGTATCCTGGGACAGGGCACAGATACGCAGTATTTT.

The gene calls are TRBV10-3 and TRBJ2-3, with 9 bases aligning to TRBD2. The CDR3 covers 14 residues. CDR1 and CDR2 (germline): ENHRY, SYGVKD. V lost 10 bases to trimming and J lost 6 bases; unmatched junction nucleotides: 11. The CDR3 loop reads CATGVAGERDTQYF. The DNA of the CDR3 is TGTGCCACCGGGGTAGCGGGAGAAAGGGATACGCAGTATTTT.

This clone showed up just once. The DNA for the CDR3 is TGTGCCAGGAGGGCATCCTCTGGAAACACCATATATTTT. It specifies CARRASSGNTIYF. The chain combines TRBV2 with TRBJ1-3; D gene uncertain. This CDR3 has 13 amino acids. Trimming shortened V by 9 bases and J by 0 bases, and 9 bases separated the two germline ends. The germline V gene encodes CDR1 SNHLY and CDR2 FYNNEI.

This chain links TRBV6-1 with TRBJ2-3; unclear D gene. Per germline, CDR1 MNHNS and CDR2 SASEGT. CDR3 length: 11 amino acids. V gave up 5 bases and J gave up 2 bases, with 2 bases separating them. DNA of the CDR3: TGTGCCAGCAGTCTCACAGATACGCAGTATTTT. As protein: CASSLTDTQYF.

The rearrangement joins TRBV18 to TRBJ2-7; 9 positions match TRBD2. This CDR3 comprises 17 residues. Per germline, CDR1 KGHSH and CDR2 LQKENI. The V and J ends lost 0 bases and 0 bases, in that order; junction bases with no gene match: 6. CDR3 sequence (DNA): TGTGCCAGCTCACCACCTGGACTAGCGTCGAGCTCCTACGAGCAGTACTTC. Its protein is CASSPPGLASSSYEQYF.

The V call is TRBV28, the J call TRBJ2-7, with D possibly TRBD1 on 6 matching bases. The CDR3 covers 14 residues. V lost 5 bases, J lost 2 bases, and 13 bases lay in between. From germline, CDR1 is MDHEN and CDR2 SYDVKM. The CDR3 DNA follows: TGTGCCAGCAGTAAGGCACAGGGTACCTACGAGCAGTACTTC. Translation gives CASSKAQGTYEQYF.

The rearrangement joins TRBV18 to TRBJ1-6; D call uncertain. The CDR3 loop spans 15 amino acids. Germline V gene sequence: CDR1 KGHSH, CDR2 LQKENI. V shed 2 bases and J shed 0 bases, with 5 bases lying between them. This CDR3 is CASSPDRSYNSPLHF. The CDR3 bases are TGTGCCAGCTCACCAGACCGCTCCTATAATTCACCCCTCCACTTT.

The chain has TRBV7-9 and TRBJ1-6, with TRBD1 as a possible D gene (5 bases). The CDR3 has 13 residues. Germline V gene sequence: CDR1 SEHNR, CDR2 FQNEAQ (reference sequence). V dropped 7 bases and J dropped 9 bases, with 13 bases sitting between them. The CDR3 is CASIPLGVSPLHF. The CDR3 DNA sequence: TGTGCCAGCATCCCCTTGGGGGTTTCACCCCTCCACTTT.

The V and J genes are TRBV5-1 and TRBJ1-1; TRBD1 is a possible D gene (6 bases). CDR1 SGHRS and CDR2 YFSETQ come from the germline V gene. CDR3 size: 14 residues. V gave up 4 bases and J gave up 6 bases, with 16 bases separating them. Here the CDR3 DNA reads TGCGCCAGCAGCCCACAGGGTACGAAGGCTGAAGCTTTCTTT. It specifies CASSPQGTKAEAFF. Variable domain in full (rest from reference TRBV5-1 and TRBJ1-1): KAGVTQTPRYLIKTRGQQVTLSCSPISGHRSVSWYQQTPGQGLQFLFEYFSETQRNKGNFPGRFSGRQFSNSRSEMNVSTLELGDSALYLCASSPQGTKAEAFFGQGTRLTVV.

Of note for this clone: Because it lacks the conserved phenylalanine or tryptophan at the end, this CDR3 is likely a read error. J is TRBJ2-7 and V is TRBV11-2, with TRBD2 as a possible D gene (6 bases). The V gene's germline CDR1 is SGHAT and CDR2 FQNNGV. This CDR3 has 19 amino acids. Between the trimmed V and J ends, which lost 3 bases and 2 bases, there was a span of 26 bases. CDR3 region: CASSFLPASSGTPPYEQYL. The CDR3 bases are TGTGCCAGCAGCTTTCTTCCAGCCTCCTCCGGGACTCCACCCTACGAGCAGTACCTC.

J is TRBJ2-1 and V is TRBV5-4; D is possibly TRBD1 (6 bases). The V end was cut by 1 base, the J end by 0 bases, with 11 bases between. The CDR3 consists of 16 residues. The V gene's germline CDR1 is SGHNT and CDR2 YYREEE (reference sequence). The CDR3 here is CASSLYQGSSYNEQFF. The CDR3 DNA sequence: TGTGCCAGCAGCTTGTACCAGGGGAGCTCCTACAATGAGCAGTTCTTC.

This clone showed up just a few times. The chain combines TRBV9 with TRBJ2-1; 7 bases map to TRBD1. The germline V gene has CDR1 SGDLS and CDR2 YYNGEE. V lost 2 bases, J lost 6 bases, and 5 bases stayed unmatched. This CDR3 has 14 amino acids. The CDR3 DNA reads TGTGCCAGCAGCGTGGACAGGTATAGCAATGAGCAGTTCTTC. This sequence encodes CASSVDRYSNEQFF. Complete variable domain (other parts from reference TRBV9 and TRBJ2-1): DSGVTQTPKHLITATGQRVTLRCSPRSGDLSVYWYQQSLDQGLQFLIQYYNGEERAKGNILERFSAQQFPDLHSELNLSSLELGDSALYFCASSVDRYSNEQFFGPGTRLTVL.

CDR3 amino acids: CASSGGTAKNQPQHF. The CDR3 nucleotides read TGTGCCAGCAGTGGCGGGACGGCGAAGAATCAGCCCCAGCATTTT. V usage is TRBV6-5 and J usage is TRBJ1-5, with D perhaps matching TRBD1 (5 bases). Trimming shortened V by 5 bases and J by 4 bases, and 15 bases separated the two germline ends. Germline CDR1 and CDR2: MNHEY and SVGAGI. The CDR3 length is 15 residues.

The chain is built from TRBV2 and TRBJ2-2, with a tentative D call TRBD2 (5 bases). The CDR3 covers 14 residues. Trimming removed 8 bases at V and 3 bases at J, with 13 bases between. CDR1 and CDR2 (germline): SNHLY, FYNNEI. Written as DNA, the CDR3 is TGTGCCAGCGTCTCGGTGAGGGACACCGGGGAGCTGTTTTTT. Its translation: CASVSVRDTGELFF.

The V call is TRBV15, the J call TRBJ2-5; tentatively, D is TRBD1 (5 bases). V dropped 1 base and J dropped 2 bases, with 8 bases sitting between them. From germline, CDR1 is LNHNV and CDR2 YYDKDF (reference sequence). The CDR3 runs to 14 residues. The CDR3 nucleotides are TGTGCCACCAGCAGAGCAGGGCAACAAGAGACCCAGTACTTC. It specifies CATSRAGQQETQYF.

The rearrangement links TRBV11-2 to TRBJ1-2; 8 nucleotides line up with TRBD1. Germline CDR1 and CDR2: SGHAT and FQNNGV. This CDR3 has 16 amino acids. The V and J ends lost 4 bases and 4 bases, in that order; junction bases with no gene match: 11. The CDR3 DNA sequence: TGTGCCAGCAGCTCCCGCGAGCGGACAGGGAGCTATGGCTACACCTTC. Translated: CASSSRERTGSYGYTF.

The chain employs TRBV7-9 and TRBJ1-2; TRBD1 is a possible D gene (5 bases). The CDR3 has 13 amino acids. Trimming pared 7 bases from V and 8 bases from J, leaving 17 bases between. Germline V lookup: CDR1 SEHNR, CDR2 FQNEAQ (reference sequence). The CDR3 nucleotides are TGTGCCAGCAACTCGGGCAGGGTAGCCGGCTACACCTTC. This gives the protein CASNSGRVAGYTF.

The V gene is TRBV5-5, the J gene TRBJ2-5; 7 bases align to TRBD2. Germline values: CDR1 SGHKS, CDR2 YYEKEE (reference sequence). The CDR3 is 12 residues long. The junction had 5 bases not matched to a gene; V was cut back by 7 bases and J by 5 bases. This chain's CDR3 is CASGRVLETQYF. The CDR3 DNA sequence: TGTGCCAGCGGGAGGGTGCTCGAGACCCAGTACTTC.